This T cell receptor (beta chain) derives from a study of vaccination effects on CD4 cells after COVID-19. Method: immunoSEQ multiplex PCR; TCRdb's copy keeps in-frame clones and lacks some. Counted here are 62,000 or so clones, 75% to 90% occurring once; the ten biggest clones make up 12%. The CDR3 is 16 residues long. Trimming cost V 1 base and J 5 bases, with 16 bases left between them. CDR1 and CDR2 (germline): MGHRA, YSYEKL. The ViraFEST assay expanded antigen-specific CD4+ T cells with viral peptide pools before sequencing. Isolation of CD4+ T cells took place after 10 days of culture. The study found no prior SARS-CoV-2 infection in the vaccine recipients, who tested negative for nucleocapsid antibodies. About 2.2 million PBMC per well were cultured with approximately 10 IU/ml IL-2 and 7.5 to 10 ug/ml peptides. The sample holds a few counts of this clone. Its antigen is still unknown.

This chain connects TRBV4-1 to TRBJ2-3; maybe TRBD1 (5 bases). This TCR came from a human donor who received a COVID-19 vaccine. Here the sequenced sample was CD4+ T cells from PBMCs cultured with SARS-CoV-2 spike peptides, taken before COVID-19 vaccination. The CDR3 DNA reads as TGCGCCAGCAGCCAAGTTTCCAAACAGGCAGTAGATACGCAGTATTTT. It is translated as CASSQVSKQAVDTQYF.